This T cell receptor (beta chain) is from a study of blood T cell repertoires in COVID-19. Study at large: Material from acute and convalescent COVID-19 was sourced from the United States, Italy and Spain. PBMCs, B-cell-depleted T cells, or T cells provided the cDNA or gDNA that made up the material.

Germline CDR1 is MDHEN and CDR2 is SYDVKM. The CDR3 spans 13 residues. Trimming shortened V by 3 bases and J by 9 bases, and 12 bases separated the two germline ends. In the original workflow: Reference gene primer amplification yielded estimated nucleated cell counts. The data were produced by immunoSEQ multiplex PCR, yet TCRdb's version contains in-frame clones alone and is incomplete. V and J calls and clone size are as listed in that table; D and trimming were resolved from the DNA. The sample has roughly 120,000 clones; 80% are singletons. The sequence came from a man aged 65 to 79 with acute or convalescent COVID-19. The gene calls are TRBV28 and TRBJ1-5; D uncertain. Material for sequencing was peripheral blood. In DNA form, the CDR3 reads TGTGCCAGCAGTTTTAACGAGGTGGGGCCCCAGCATTTT. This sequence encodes CASSFNEVGPQHF.